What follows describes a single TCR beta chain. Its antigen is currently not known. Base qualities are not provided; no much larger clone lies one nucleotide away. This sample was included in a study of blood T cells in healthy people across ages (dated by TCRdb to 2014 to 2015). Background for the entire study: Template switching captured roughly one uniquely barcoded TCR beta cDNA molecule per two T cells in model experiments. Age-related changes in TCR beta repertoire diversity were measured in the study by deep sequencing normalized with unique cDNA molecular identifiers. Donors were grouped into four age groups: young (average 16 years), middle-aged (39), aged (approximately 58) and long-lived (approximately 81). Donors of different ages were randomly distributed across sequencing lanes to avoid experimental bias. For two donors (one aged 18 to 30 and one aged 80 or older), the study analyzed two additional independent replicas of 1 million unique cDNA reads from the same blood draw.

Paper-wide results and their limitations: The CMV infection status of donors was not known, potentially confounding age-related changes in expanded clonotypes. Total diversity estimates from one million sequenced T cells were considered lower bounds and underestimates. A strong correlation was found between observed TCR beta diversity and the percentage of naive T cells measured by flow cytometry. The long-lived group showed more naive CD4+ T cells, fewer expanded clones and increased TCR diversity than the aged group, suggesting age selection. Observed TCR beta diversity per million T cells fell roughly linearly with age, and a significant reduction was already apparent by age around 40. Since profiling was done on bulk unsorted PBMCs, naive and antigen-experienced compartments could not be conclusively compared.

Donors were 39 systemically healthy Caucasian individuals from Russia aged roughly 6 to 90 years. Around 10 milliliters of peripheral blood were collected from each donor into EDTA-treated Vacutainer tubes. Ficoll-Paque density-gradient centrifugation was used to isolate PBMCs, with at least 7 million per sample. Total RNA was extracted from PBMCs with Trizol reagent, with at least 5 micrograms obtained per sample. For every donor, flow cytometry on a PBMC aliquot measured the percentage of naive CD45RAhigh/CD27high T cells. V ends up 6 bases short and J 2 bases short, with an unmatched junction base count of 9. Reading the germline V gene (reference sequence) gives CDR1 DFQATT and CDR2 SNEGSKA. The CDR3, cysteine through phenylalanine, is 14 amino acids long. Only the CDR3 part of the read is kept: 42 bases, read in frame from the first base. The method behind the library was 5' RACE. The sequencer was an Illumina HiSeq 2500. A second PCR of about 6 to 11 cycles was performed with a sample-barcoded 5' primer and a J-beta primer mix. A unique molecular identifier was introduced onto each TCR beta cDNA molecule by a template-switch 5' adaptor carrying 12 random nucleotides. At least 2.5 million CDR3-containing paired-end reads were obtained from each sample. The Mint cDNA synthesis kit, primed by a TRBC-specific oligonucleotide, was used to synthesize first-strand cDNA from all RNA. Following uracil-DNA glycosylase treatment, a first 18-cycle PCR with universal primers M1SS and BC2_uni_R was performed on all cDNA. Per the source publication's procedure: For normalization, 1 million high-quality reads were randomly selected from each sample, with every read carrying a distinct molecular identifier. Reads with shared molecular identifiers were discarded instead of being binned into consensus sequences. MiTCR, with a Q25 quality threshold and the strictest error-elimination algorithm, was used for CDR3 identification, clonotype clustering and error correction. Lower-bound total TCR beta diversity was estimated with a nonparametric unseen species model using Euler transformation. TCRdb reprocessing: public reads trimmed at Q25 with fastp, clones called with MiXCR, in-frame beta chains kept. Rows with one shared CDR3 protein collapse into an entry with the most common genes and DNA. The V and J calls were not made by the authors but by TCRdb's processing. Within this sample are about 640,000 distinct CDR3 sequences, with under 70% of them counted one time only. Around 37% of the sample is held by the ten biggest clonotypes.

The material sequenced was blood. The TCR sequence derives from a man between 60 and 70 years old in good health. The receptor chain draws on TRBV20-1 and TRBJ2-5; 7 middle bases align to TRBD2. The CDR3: CSARPGLSQETQYF. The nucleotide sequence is TGCAGTGCGCGACCGGGACTATCTCAAGAGACCCAGTACTTC.